These 27 T cell receptor beta chains originate from one sample sequenced in a study of naive and memory T cell subsets. TCR cDNA received a 3' ligated oligonucleotide that carried a UMI. Ligated cDNA underwent four rounds of PCR with nested alpha and beta constant region primers and SP2. A single record per CDR3 protein comes from TCRdb applying MiXCR to the 5' RACE reads. The table shows roughly 62,000 distinct CDR3 sequences, with roughly 6.7% occurring only once. These receptors all stem from a male donor in good health.

V gene TRBV20-1 combines with J gene TRBJ2-5; 7 bases map to TRBD2. The ends lost 2 bases at V and 5 bases at J; junction bases unmatched: 11. The CDR3 runs to 15 residues. The germline gives CDR1 DFQATT, CDR2 SNEGSKA (reference sequence). The CDR3 spells CSARYPAGKLETQYF. The CDR3 DNA reads as TGCAGTGCTAGATATCCAGCGGGAAAGCTCGAGACCCAGTACTTC.

This clonotype appeared a few times. Here the CDR3 reads CASSLGDGSYSPLHF. The CDR3 DNA sequence: TGTGCCAGCAGCTTGGGGGACGGAAGCTATTCACCCCTCCACTTT. This chain connects TRBV7-2 to TRBJ1-6, with D maybe TRBD1 (5 bases). The CDR3 is made up of 15 amino acids. Germline V gene data show CDR1 as SGHTA and CDR2 as FQGNSA. V gave up 3 bases and J gave up 8 bases, with 14 bases separating them.

This clonotype was found many times. The chain combines TRBV20-1 with TRBJ2-4; perhaps TRBD2 as D (6 bases). V lost 6 bases, J lost 7 bases, and 16 bases lay in between. The CDR3 is 13 amino acids. Germline-derived CDR1 and CDR2 are DFQATT and SNEGSKA (reference sequence). CDR3 residues: CSAPRDGGNIQYF. The DNA of the CDR3 is TGCAGTGCCCCCCGGGACGGAGGGAACATTCAGTACTTC.

The rearrangement joins TRBV13 to TRBJ1-1, with unresolved D. This CDR3 is 17 amino acids long. CDR1 is PRHDT and CDR2 is FYEKMQ in the germline V gene (reference sequence). Deletions cut 5 bases from V and 6 bases from J, with 25 bases between. CDR3 amino acids: CASSLPTQGSRFAEAFF. The CDR3, as DNA: TGTGCCAGCAGCCTGCCCACCCAAGGTTCAAGGTTCGCTGAAGCTTTCTTT.

In its sample, this clonotype was seen a few times. This chain links TRBV6-1 with TRBJ2-5; D perhaps matches TRBD2 (5 bases). The CDR3 sequence is 14 residues long. V shed 4 bases and J shed 5 bases, with 14 bases lying between them. Germline assignment: CDR1 MNHNS and CDR2 SASEGT. The DNA for the CDR3 is TGTGCCAGCAGTGTTTCGGGGTCGGGGGAGACCCAGTACTTC. It is translated as CASSVSGSGETQYF.

The rearrangement joins TRBV5-1 to TRBJ2-7; 9 bases match TRBD1. This CDR3 comprises 15 residues. The V segment lost 4 bases and the J segment 3 bases; nucleotides outside the gene matches: 8. CDR1 and CDR2 from the germline V gene are SGHRS and YFSETQ. The CDR3 region has the DNA TGCGCCAGCAGCCCCGAAAGGACAGGGGACTACGAGCAGTACTTC. The encoded protein is CASSPERTGDYEQYF. The whole variable domain, remainder taken from reference TRBV5-1 and TRBJ2-7, is KAGVTQTPRYLIKTRGQQVTLSCSPISGHRSVSWYQQTPGQGLQFLFEYFSETQRNKGNFPGRFSGRQFSNSRSEMNVSTLELGDSALYLCASSPERTGDYEQYFGPGTRLTVT.

This clonotype was seen ten or more times. The chain combines TRBV29-1 with TRBJ2-3, with 8 bases identical to TRBD1. V was pared by 6 bases and J by 1 base, with 3 bases of the junction left unmatched. The CDR3 totals 13 residues. The germline V gene has CDR1 SQVTM and CDR2 ANQGSEA. The CDR3 DNA is TGCAGCGTCGACAGGGGTGGCACAGATACGCAGTATTTT. Its translation is CSVDRGGTDTQYF.

This clonotype was counted between two and nine times. The genes are TRBV2 and TRBJ2-3, with D possibly being TRBD2 (5 bases). Germline CDR1 reads SNHLY; CDR2 reads FYNNEI. V lost 3 bases and J 2 bases, leaving 12 bases between the germline ends. CDR3 size: 15 residues. The CDR3 is CASSETLGLTDTQYF. CDR3 sequence (DNA): TGTGCCAGCAGTGAGACACTAGGACTCACAGATACGCAGTATTTT. Using reference TRBV2 and TRBJ2-3 for the parts outside the CDR3, the full variable domain is EPEVTQTPSHQVTQMGQEVILRCVPISNHLYFYWYRQILGQKVEFLVSFYNNEISEKSEIFDDQFSVERPDGSNFTLKIRSTKLEDSAMYFCASSETLGLTDTQYFGPGTRLTVL.

The gene calls are TRBV20-1 and TRBJ2-7, with 15 bases lining up with TRBD2. The germline CDR1 and CDR2 sequences are DFQATT and SNEGSKA (reference sequence). The CDR3 is 15 amino acids. With 3 bases clipped from V and 4 bases from J, the junction kept 4 bases outside the gene matches. CDR3 sequence reads: CSARGTSGRFYEQYF. The CDR3 coding sequence is TGCAGTGCTAGGGGGACTAGCGGGAGGTTTTACGAGCAGTACTTC.

The genes are TRBV7-2 and TRBJ2-7; 9 nucleotides agree with TRBD2. The CDR3 is made up of 17 amino acids. Germline V CDR1 and CDR2: SGHTA, FQGNSA. V shed 5 bases, J shed 7 bases, and the junction held 18 bases outside the gene matches. The CDR3 nucleotides read TGTGCCAGCAGCCCACGACCCCCAGCGGGAGGAGTGGGTGAGCAGTACTTC. Protein: CASSPRPPAGGVGEQYF.

The V and J genes are TRBV7-8 and TRBJ2-2; no firm D call. The germline CDR1 and CDR2 sequences are SGHVS and FQNEAQ. V was shortened by 1 base and J by 1 base, with 10 bases between the two germline ends. This CDR3 spans 16 amino acids. In nucleotides, the CDR3 is TGTGCCAGCAGCTTAGATTCCTCGGGGAACACCGGGGAGCTGTTTTTT. It is translated as CASSLDSSGNTGELFF.

In this sample, this clonotype turned up a few times. This sequence joins TRBV19 and TRBJ1-4; 10 bases align to TRBD1. The CDR3 is made up of 16 amino acids. Germline CDR1 and CDR2: LNHDA and SQIVND (reference sequence). The junction had 8 bases not matched to a gene; V was cut back by 6 bases and J by 4 bases. CDR3 sequence reads: CASSWRGQGINEKLFF. CDR3 nucleotides: TGTGCCAGTAGCTGGAGGGGACAGGGGATTAATGAAAAACTGTTTTTT.

This clonotype was seen a handful of times. V and J are TRBV27 and TRBJ2-7; weak D call: TRBD2 (5 bases). Trimming took 5 bases from V and 2 from J, leaving 7 bases between them. This CDR3 comprises 12 residues. The germline gives CDR1 MNHEY, CDR2 SMNVEV (reference sequence). Here the CDR3 DNA reads TGTGCCAGCAGTGACGGGACCTACGAGCAGTACTTC. It encodes CASSDGTYEQYF.

The chain recombines TRBV27 with TRBJ2-1; D may be TRBD2 (6 bases). Trimming shortened V by 8 bases and J by 5 bases, and 19 bases separated the two germline ends. Germline V gene sequence: CDR1 MNHEY, CDR2 SMNVEV (reference sequence). The CDR3 runs 15 residues. The CDR3, as DNA: TGTGCCAGCGCTCCCCGTCCTAGCGTTAACAATGAGCAGTTCTTC. This translates into CASAPRPSVNNEQFF.

The chain employs TRBV29-1 and TRBJ1-2; 9 bases align to TRBD1. CDR3 length: 13 residues. CDR1 is SQVTM and CDR2 is ANQGSEA in the germline V gene. The CDR3 region is CSTVLGQGFGYTF. CDR3 nucleotide sequence: TGCAGTACCGTTTTGGGACAGGGATTTGGCTACACCTTC. The full variable domain, its missing parts supplied by reference TRBV29-1 and TRBJ1-2, is SAVISQKPSRDICQRGTSLTIQCQVDSQVTMMFWYRQQPGQSLTLIATANQGSEATYESGFVIDKFPISRPNLTFSTLTVSNMSPEDSSIYLCSTVLGQGFGYTFGSGTRLTVV.

V gene TRBV9 combines with J gene TRBJ2-1; 10 nucleotides agree with TRBD2. The CDR3 length is 15 residues. Per germline, CDR1 SGDLS and CDR2 YYNGEE. J was trimmed by 4 bases and V by 4 bases; bases with no gene match: 5. The CDR3 DNA is TGTGCCAGCAGCAAGAAGACTAGCGGGTACAATGAGCAGTTCTTC. Translated: CASSKKTSGYNEQFF.

This clonotype was seen many times. The chain carries TRBV7-9 and TRBJ2-5; 9 bases line up with TRBD1. In germline, CDR1 is SEHNR, CDR2 FQNEAQ (reference sequence). After removal of 5 bases from V and 9 bases from J, the junction contained 13 bases not matched to a gene. This CDR3 region has 15 residues. The CDR3 bases are TGTGCCAGCAGCGTGCCGGGACAGGGCATGAGACCCCAGTACTTC. This encodes CASSVPGQGMRPQYF.

There are many counts of this clonotype. J is TRBJ2-7 and V is TRBV5-1; D may correspond to TRBD1 or TRBD2 (6 bases each). V was cut by 3 bases and J by 0 bases, with 19 bases left in between. Germline V gene sequence: CDR1 SGHRS, CDR2 YFSETQ. This CDR3 is built from 17 residues. The CDR3 spells CASSWGGVGGYSYEQYF. The CDR3 region has the DNA TGCGCCAGCAGCTGGGGAGGTGTAGGGGGGTACTCCTACGAGCAGTACTTC.

This clonotype was picked up many times. This chain's CDR3 is CASSLGGRGFNGYTF. CDR3 DNA: TGTGCCAGCAGCTTAGGGGGCAGGGGATTTAATGGCTACACCTTC. This chain uses TRBV7-9 with TRBJ1-2, with a tentative D call TRBD1 (6 bases). CDR3 length equals 15 residues. The ends were cut back, 1 base at V and 6 bases at J, with 15 bases in the middle. CDR1 SEHNR and CDR2 FQNEAQ come from the germline V gene (reference sequence).

Only a few counts were recorded for this clonotype. The chain employs TRBV6-6 and TRBJ2-5, with 10 positions matching TRBD2. The CDR3 is made up of 18 amino acids. Germline V gene sequence: CDR1 MNHNY, CDR2 SVGAGI (reference sequence). Trimming took 2 bases from V and 1 from J; bases not matched to a gene: 10. The CDR3 region has the DNA TGTGCCAGCAGTTACCAGAACCGACTAGCGGGCATCCAAGAGACCCAGTACTTC. Protein product: CASSYQNRLAGIQETQYF.

This clonotype was seen ten or more times. The gene calls are TRBV7-9 and TRBJ2-3; D gene unclear. The ends were cut back, 3 bases at V and 9 bases at J, with 10 bases in the middle. The CDR3 length is 12 residues. Germline loops: CDR1 SEHNR, CDR2 FQNEAQ (reference sequence). The CDR3 coding sequence is TGTGCCAGCAGCTTCGAAGCCGGGACGCAGTATTTT. Translating it yields CASSFEAGTQYF. Based on the CDR3 plus reference TRBV7-9 and TRBJ2-3, the full variable domain is DTGVSQNPRHKITKRGQNVTFRCDPISEHNRLYWYRQTLGQGPEFLTYFQNEAQLEKSRLLSDRFSAERPKGSFSTLEIQRTEQGDSAMYLCASSFEAGTQYFGPGTRLTVL.

This clonotype came up many times. The chain employs TRBV9 and TRBJ2-1, with 9 bases that match TRBD1. Trimming at V came to 5 bases and at J to 9 bases, leaving 12 bases not matched to a gene. Germline V CDR1 and CDR2: SGDLS, YYNGEE. The length of the CDR3 is 15 residues. The CDR3 nucleotides read TGTGCCAGCAGTTACCGGGACAGGGTTACAGTTGAGCAGTTCTTC. Translating it yields CASSYRDRVTVEQFF.

In this sample, this clonotype turned up many times. The chain has TRBV5-5 and TRBJ1-4; TRBD1 aligns across 10 bases. V shed 3 bases, J shed 6 bases, and the junction held 2 bases outside the gene matches. The CDR3 has 14 amino acids. The germline gives CDR1 SGHKS, CDR2 YYEKEE (reference sequence). The CDR3 loop reads CASSWTGGDEKLFF. CDR3 bases: TGTGCCAGCAGCTGGACAGGGGGGGATGAAAAACTGTTTTTT.

The CDR3 nucleotides read TGTGCCAGCAGCCAAGATTTCGACAGGGCCCCTCTCGAGCAGTACTTC. This translates into CASSQDFDRAPLEQYF. J is TRBJ2-7 and V is TRBV3-1; TRBD1 matches at 7 bases. After removal of 0 bases from V and 6 bases from J, the junction contained 11 bases not matched to a gene. In germline, CDR1 is LGHDT, CDR2 YNNKEL (reference sequence). The CDR3 length is 16 residues.

This chain uses TRBV6-6 with TRBJ2-5; 8 bases match TRBD2. Germline V lookup: CDR1 MNHNY, CDR2 SVGAGI (reference sequence). V trimming: 2 bases; J trimming: 13 bases; junction bases outside the gene matches: 3. The CDR3 is 11 residues long. The CDR3 is CASSYGGGRYF. The CDR3 coding sequence is TGTGCCAGCAGTTACGGCGGGGGGCGGTACTTC.

Many counts were recorded for this clonotype. The chain uses TRBV5-1 and TRBJ2-1, with D hard to call. Germline CDR1 SGHRS, CDR2 YFSETQ. The CDR3 totals 13 residues. V dropped 0 bases and J dropped 3 bases, with 4 bases sitting between them. CDR3 region: CASSLGIYNEQFF. The CDR3, as DNA: TGCGCCAGCAGCTTGGGAATCTACAATGAGCAGTTCTTC.

There are a few counts of this clonotype. The V and J genes are TRBV24-1 and TRBJ2-3; D unresolved. The CDR3 loop spans 14 amino acids. The ends were cut back, 3 bases at V and 2 bases at J, with 8 bases in the middle. Germline assignment: CDR1 KGHDR and CDR2 SFDVKD. The CDR3 loop reads CATSDDLATDTQYF. CDR3 sequence (DNA): TGTGCCACCAGTGATGACCTGGCCACAGATACGCAGTATTTT.